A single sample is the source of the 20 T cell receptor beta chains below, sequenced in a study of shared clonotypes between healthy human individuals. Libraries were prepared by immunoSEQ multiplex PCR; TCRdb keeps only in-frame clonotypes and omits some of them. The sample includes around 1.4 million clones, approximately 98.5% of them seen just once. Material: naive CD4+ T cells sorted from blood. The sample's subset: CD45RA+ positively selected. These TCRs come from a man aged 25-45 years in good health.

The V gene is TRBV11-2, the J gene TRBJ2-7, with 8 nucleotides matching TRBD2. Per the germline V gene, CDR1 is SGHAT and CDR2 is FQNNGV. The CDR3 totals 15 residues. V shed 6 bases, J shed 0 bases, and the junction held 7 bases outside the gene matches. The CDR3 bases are TGTGCCAGCAGTCCTGGCGGGACTAGCTCCTACGAGCAGTACTTC. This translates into CASSPGGTSSYEQYF. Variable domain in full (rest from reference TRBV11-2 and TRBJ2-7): EAGVAQSPRYKIIEKRQSVAFWCNPISGHATLYWYQQILGQGPKLLIQFQNNGVVDDSQLPKDRFSAERLKGVDSTLKIQPAKLEDSAVYLCASSPGGTSSYEQYFGPGTRLTVT.

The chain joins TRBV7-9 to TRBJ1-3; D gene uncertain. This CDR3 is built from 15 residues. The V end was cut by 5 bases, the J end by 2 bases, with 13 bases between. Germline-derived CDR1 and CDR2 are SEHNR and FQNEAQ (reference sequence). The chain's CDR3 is CASSAELLAGNTIYF. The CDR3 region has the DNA TGTGCCAGCAGCGCGGAGTTGCTGGCTGGAAACACCATATATTTT.

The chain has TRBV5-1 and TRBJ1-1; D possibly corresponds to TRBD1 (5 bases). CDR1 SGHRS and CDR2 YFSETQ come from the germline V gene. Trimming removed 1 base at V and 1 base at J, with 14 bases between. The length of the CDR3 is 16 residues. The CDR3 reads CASSLLQGGTNTEAFF. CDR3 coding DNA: TGCGCCAGCAGCTTGCTTCAGGGCGGCACGAACACTGAAGCTTTCTTT.

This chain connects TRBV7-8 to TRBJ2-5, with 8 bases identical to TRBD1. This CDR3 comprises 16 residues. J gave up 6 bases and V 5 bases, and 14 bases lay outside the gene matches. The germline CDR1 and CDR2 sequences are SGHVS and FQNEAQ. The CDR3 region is CASSPYAGGVGQTQYF. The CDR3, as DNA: TGTGCCAGCAGCCCTTACGCAGGGGGCGTGGGTCAGACCCAGTACTTC.

CDR3 in DNA: TGTGCCATCAGTGACCCCCGACAGGGAAACACCATATATTTT. Amino acid sequence: CAISDPRQGNTIYF. The chain employs TRBV10-3 and TRBJ1-3; maybe TRBD1 (5 bases). This CDR3 has 14 amino acids. CDR1 ENHRY and CDR2 SYGVKD come from the germline V gene. V lost 3 bases and J 4 bases, leaving 10 bases between the germline ends.

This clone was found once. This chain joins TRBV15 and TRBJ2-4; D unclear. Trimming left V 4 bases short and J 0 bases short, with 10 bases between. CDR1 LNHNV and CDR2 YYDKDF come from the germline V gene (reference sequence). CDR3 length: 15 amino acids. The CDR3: CATSTLPVAKNIQYF. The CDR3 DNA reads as TGTGCCACCAGCACGCTACCCGTAGCCAAAAACATTCAGTACTTC.

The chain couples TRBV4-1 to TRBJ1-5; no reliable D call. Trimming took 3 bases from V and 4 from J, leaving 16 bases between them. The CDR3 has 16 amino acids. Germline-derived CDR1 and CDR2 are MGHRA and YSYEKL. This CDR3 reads CASSQLPVLGNQPQHF. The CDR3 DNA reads TGCGCCAGCAGCCAGCTGCCGGTACTAGGAAATCAGCCCCAGCATTTT.

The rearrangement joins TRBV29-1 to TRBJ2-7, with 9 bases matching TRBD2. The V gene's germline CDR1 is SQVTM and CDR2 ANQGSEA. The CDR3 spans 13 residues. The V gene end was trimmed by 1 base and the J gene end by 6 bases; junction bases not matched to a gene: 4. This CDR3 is CSVEGQAGGEQYF. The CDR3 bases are TGCAGCGTTGAAGGGCAAGCGGGGGGCGAGCAGTACTTC.

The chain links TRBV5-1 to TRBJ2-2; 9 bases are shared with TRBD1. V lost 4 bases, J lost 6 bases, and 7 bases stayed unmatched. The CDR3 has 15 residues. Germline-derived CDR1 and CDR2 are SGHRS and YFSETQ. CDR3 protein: CASSKRQGDAGELFF. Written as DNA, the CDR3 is TGCGCCAGCAGCAAAAGACAGGGGGACGCCGGGGAGCTGTTTTTT.

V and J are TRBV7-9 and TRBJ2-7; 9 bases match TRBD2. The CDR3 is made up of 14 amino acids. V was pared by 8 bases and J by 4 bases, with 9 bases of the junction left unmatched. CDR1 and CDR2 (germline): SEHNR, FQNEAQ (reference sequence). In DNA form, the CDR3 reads TGTGCCAGCCGAGAAGCGGGAGGCTCTTACGAGCAGTACTTC. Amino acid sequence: CASREAGGSYEQYF.

The CDR3 protein is CASSYTRQGNTEAFF. In nucleotides, the CDR3 is TGTGCCAGCAGTTATACGAGACAGGGGAACACTGAAGCTTTCTTT. The chain recombines TRBV6-5 with TRBJ1-1, with 7 bases matching TRBD1. Germline V gene sequence: CDR1 MNHEY, CDR2 SVGAGI. This CDR3 is 15 amino acids long. After removal of 3 bases from V and 1 base from J, the junction contained 5 bases not matched to a gene.

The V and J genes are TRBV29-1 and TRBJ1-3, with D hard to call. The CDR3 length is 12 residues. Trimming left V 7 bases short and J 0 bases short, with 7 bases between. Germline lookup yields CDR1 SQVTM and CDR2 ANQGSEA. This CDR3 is CSARNSGNTIYF. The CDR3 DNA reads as TGCAGCGCTCGGAACTCTGGAAACACCATATATTTT.

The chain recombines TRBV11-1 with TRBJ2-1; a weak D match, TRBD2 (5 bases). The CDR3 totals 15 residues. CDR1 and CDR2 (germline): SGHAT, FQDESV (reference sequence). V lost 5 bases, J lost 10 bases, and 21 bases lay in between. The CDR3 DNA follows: TGTGCCAGCAGCCCGACGGAGATTACTAGATCGGAGCAGTTCTTC. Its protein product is CASSPTEITRSEQFF.

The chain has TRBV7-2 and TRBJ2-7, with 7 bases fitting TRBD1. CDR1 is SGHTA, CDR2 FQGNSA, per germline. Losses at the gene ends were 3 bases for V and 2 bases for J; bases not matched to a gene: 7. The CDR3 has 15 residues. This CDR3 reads CASSFQTGLPYEQYF. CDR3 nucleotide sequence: TGTGCCAGCAGCTTCCAGACAGGGTTGCCCTACGAGCAGTACTTC.

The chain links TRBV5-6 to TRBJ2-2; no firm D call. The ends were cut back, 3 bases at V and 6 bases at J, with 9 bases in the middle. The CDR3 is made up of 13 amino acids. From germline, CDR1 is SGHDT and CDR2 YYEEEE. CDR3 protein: CASSSRFSGELFF. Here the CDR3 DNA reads TGTGCCAGCAGCTCTCGGTTTTCCGGGGAGCTGTTTTTT.

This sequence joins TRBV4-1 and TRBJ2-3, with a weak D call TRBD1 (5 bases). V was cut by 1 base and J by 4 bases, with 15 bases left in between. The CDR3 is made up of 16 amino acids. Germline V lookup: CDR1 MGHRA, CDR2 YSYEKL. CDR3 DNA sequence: TGCGCCAGCAGCCAAGTCGGCAGGGCTTTTCCAGATACGCAGTATTTT. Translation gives CASSQVGRAFPDTQYF.

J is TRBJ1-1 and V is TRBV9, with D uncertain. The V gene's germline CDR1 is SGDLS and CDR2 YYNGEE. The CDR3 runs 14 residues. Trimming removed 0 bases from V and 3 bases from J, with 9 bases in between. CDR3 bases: TGTGCCAGCAGCGTAGTTCCCTGGGACACTGAAGCTTTCTTT. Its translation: CASSVVPWDTEAFF.

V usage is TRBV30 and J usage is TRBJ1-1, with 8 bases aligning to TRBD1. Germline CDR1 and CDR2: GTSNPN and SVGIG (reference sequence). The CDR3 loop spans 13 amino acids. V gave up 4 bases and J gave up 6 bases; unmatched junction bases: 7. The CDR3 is CAWMDRDIPEAFF. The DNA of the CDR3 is TGTGCCTGGATGGACAGGGATATTCCTGAAGCTTTCTTT. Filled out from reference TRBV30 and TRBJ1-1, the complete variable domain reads SQTIHQWPATLVQPVGSPLSLECTVEGTSNPNLYWYRQAAGRGLQLLFYSVGIGQISSEVPQNLSASRPQDRQFILSSKKLLLSDSGFYLCAWMDRDIPEAFFGQGTRLTVV.

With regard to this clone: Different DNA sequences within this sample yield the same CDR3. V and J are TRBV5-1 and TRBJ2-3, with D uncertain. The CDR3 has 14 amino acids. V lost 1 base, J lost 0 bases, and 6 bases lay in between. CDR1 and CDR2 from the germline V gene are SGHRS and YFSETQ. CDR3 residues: CASSLFRSTDTQYF. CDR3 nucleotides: TGCGCCAGCAGCTTGTTCCGAAGCACAGATACGCAGTATTTT. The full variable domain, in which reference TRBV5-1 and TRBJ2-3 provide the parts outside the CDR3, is KAGVTQTPRYLIKTRGQQVTLSCSPISGHRSVSWYQQTPGQGLQFLFEYFSETQRNKGNFPGRFSGRQFSNSRSEMNVSTLELGDSALYLCASSLFRSTDTQYFGPGTRLTVL.

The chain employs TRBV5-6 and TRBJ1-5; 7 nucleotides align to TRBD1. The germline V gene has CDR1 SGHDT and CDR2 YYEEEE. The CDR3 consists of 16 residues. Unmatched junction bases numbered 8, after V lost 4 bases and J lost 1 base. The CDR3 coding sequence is TGTGCCAGCAGCCGCCGGACAGGCTGGAGCAATCAGCCCCAGCATTTT. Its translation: CASSRRTGWSNQPQHF.